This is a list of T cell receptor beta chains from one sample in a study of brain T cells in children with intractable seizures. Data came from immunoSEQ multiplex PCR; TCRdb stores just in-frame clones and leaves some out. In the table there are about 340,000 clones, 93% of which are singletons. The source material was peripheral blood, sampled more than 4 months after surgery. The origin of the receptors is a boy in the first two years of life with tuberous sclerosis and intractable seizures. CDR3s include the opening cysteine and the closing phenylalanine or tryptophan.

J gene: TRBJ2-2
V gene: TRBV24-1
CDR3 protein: CATSDLILGPPNTGELFF

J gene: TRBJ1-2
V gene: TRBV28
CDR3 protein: CASSLIRARTGGSYGYTF

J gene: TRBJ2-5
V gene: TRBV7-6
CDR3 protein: CASSLGPSGRETQYF

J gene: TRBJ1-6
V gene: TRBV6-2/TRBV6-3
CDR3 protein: CASSMTGENSPLHF

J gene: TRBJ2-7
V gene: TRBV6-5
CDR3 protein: CASSYSRSRQRYEQYF

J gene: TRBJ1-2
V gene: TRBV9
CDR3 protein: CASSETPGQAFYGYTF

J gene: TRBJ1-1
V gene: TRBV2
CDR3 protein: CASSETGAYTEAFF

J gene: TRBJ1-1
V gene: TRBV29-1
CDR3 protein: CSAKTAWGNTEAFF

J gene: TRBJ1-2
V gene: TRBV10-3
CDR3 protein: CATTWSQGESGGYTF

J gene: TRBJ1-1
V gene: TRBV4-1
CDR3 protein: CASSQDSRTERLRTEAFF

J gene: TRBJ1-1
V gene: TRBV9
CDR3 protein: CASSSHASVTEAFF

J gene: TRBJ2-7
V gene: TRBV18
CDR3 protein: CASSPGTSGGYEQYF

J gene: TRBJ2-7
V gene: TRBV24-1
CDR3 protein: CATSDRDSYEQYF

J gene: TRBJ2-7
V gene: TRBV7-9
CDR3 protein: CASSLTSGSSYEQYF

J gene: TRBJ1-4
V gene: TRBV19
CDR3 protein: CASSGTGSEKLFF

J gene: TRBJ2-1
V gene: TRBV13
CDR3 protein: CASSLYGNEQFF

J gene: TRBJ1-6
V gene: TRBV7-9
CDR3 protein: CASSSGVRGSDNSPLHF

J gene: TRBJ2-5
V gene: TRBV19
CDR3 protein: CAASKSGRGPAETQYF

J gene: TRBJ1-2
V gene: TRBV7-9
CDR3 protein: CASSLMGQGGGYTF

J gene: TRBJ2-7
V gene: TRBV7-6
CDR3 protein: CASSWGRDYEQYF

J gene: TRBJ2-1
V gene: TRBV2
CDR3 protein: CACSDVGGGWGEQFF

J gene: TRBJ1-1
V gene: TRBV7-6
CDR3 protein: CASSNRGNTEAFF

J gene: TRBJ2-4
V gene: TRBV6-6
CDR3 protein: CASSYGLAKNIQYF

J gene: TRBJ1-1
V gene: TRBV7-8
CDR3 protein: CASSLGGSQGTEAFF

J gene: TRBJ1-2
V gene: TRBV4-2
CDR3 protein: CASSQTLSPDYGYTF

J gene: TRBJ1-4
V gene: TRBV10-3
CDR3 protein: CAISELKTGRQGEKLFF

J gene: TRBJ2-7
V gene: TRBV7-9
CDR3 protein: CASSLGWSGGSSYEQYF

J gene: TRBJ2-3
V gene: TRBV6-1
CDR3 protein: CASSGRFLHGVGADTQYF

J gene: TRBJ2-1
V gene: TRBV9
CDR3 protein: CASSVTPGLVSNEQFF

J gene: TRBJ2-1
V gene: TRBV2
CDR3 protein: CASRGTSVSSYNEQFF

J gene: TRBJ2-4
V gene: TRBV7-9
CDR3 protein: CASSLVVPSGTVAKNIQYF

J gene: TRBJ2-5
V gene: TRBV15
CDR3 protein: CATSRDFRETQYF

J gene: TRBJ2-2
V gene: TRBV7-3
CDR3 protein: CASSSKTSGRRTGELFF

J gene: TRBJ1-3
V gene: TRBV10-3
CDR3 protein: CAISAITGSSGNTIYF

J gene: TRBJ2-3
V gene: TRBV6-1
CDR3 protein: CASSEGTDTQYF

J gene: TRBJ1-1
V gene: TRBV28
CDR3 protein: CASSWITNTEAFF

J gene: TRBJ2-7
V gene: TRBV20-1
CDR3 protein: CRANRDYEQYF

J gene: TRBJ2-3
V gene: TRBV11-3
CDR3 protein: CASSRTSGRSTDTQYF

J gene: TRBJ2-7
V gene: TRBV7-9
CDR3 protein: CASSIWDRNYEQYF

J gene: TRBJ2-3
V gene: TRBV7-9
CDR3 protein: CASSRDSPATDTQYF

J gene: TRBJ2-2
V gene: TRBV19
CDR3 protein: CASSIGAGNTGELFF

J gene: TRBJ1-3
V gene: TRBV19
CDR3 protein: CASSPSSGNTIYF

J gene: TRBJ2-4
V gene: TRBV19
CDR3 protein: CASSMAVDWDIQYF

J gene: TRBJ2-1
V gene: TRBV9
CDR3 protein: CASSVAGLAESYNEQFF

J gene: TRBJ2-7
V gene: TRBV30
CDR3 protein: CAWSSLFDEQYF

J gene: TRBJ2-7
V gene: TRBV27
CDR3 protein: CASSLSGLGAYEQYF

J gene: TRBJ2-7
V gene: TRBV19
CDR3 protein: CASGPGAFYEQYF

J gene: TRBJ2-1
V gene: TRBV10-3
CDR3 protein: CAISESWSLAGSNEQFF